The 6 T cell receptor beta chains below come from one sample, sequenced in a study of OX40 agonist ivuxolimab in advanced cancers. Profiling relied on immunoSEQ multiplex PCR, and the TCRdb table lists in-frame clones only, not all of them. The table records around 84,000 clones, about 88% of them present only once. The source was CD4+ or CD8+ T cells sorted from blood, collected in a trial of the OX40 agonist ivuxolimab. These receptors came from an adult with an advanced solid tumor such as melanoma, head and neck, liver or kidney cancer.

This clone was detected only once. J is TRBJ2-7 and V is TRBV19; TRBD2 aligns across 10 bases. Looked up from germline, CDR1 is LNHDA and CDR2 is SQIVND (reference sequence). J lost 4 bases, V lost 5 bases, and 26 bases had no gene match. The CDR3 runs to 21 residues. The chain's CDR3 is CASSHKLDGLRAGGPTYEQYF. The CDR3 DNA follows: TGTGCCAGTAGTCACAAATTGGACGGTCTCCGAGCGGGAGGGCCAACGTACGAGCAGTACTTC.

The chain carries TRBV27 and TRBJ2-2; tentative D call: TRBD1 (6 bases). The germline V gene encodes CDR1 MNHEY and CDR2 SMNVEV (reference sequence). The V and J ends lost 2 bases and 4 bases respectively, with 11 bases between them. The CDR3 runs to 15 residues. CDR3 residues: CASSLGRGATGELFF. CDR3 bases: TGTGCCAGCAGTTTAGGCAGGGGAGCCACCGGGGAGCTGTTTTTT.

Regarding this clone: The junction differs from germline at one of its ends, possibly a read error. The chain has TRBV7-2 and TRBJ1-2; D is uncertain. The V gene's germline CDR1 is SGHTA and CDR2 FQGNSA. This CDR3 is built from 11 residues. CDR3 bases: TGTGCCAGCAGCTTAGAATCGGGCAGGACTTTC. This codes for CASSLESGRTF.

The J gene is TRBJ2-1, the V gene TRBV19; TRBD2 aligns across 8 bases. Germline CDR1 is LNHDA and CDR2 is SQIVND (reference sequence). CDR3 size: 13 residues. With 11 bases clipped from V and 9 bases from J, the junction kept 12 bases outside the gene matches. In nucleotides, the CDR3 is TGTGCCGTTTCACTAGCGGTCCTAGGTGAGCAGTTCTTC. Translating it yields CAVSLAVLGEQFF.

This clone was found a few times. V and J are TRBV27 and TRBJ1-1, with unresolved D. The V and J ends lost 3 bases and 8 bases respectively, with 16 bases between them. The CDR3 runs 14 residues. CDR1 is MNHEY, CDR2 SMNVEV, per germline (reference sequence). The CDR3 protein is CASSLRREYNEAFF. The CDR3, as DNA: TGTGCCAGCAGTTTGCGAAGAGAGTATAACGAAGCTTTCTTT.

This clone has just a few counts. This chain uses TRBV6-5 with TRBJ2-3; TRBD1 aligns across 8 bases. Trimming removed 2 bases from V and 1 base from J; junction bases left unmatched: 5. The V gene's germline CDR1 is MNHEY and CDR2 SVGAGI. The CDR3 length is 16 residues. The CDR3 DNA sequence: TGTGCCAGCAGTTACCCTTCGGGACAGGGCACAGATACGCAGTATTTT. It is translated as CASSYPSGQGTDTQYF.